The 24 T cell receptor beta chains given below trace back to one sample, sequenced in a study of identical twins. TCRdb used MiXCR to reprocess the 5' RACE reads, holding one entry per CDR3 protein. The profile shows fewer than 250,000 distinct CDR3 sequences, around 7% of them singletons. These sequences were also reported in another study, on yellow fever vaccine responses in identical twins.

Sequencing was done on a sample of memory (CD45RO+) T cells sorted from blood. The receptors originated from a woman aged 18-35 years in good health.

The V call is TRBV11-2, the J call TRBJ2-4; D not certain. V shed 4 bases and J shed 3 bases, with 22 bases lying between them. The CDR3 has 18 residues. CDR1 and CDR2 (germline): SGHAT, FQNNGV. This chain's CDR3 is CASSSIGRRPNFKNIQYF. The DNA for the CDR3 is TGTGCCAGCAGCTCGATTGGGCGTAGGCCCAACTTCAAAAACATTCAGTACTTC.

This clonotype was seen a few times. The chain joins TRBV5-1 to TRBJ1-1, with 9 positions matching TRBD1. The CDR3 covers 15 residues. The junction had 4 bases not matched to a gene; V was cut back by 3 bases and J by 1 base. Germline V gives CDR1 SGHRS, CDR2 YFSETQ. CDR3 DNA: TGCGCCAGCAGCTCCGGGACAGGGACGAACACTGAAGCTTTCTTT. Its translation: CASSSGTGTNTEAFF.

V is TRBV11-2 and J is TRBJ2-1; TRBD1 matches 9 bases. The CDR3 runs to 15 residues. Germline V gene sequence: CDR1 SGHAT, CDR2 FQNNGV. V was pared by 1 base and J by 5 bases, with 3 bases of the junction left unmatched. The CDR3 nucleotides read TGTGCCAGCAGCTTAGTAGGGACAGGGAACAATGAGCAGTTCTTC. Its protein product is CASSLVGTGNNEQFF.

In its sample, this clonotype was seen many times. This rearrangement joins TRBV20-1 to TRBJ1-4; TRBD1 agrees at 8 bases. The CDR3 runs to 18 residues. J lost 0 bases, V lost 6 bases, and 15 bases had no gene match. Germline V lookup: CDR1 DFQATT, CDR2 SNEGSKA (reference sequence). CDR3 sequence (DNA): TGCAGTGCCAGGAGCGGGACAGGCCTCCCTACAACTAATGAAAAACTGTTTTTT. It encodes CSARSGTGLPTTNEKLFF.

The chain links TRBV4-2 to TRBJ2-7; TRBD2 matches 15 bases. Per the germline V gene, CDR1 is LGHNA and CDR2 is YNFKEQ. V lost 6 bases, J lost 1 base, and 16 bases stayed unmatched. This CDR3 is built from 20 residues. CDR3 protein: CASRTIPGLAGGSSSYEQYV. CDR3 sequence (DNA): TGTGCCAGCAGAACGATTCCGGGACTAGCGGGGGGCTCTTCTTCCTACGAGCAGTACGTC.

The chain has TRBV5-5 and TRBJ2-1; tentative D call: TRBD2 (5 bases). V was shortened by 7 bases and J by 4 bases, with 12 bases between the two germline ends. The length of the CDR3 is 13 residues. Germline lookup yields CDR1 SGHKS and CDR2 YYEKEE (reference sequence). CDR3 DNA: TGTGCCAGCGGCCCTGGACTTTACAATGAGCAGTTCTTC. This sequence encodes CASGPGLYNEQFF. Supplemented by reference TRBV5-5 and TRBJ2-1, the full variable domain reads DAGVTQSPTHLIKTRGQQVTLRCSPISGHKSVSWYQQVLGQGPQFIFQYYEKEERGRGNFPDRFSARQFPNYSSELNVNALLLGDSALYLCASGPGLYNEQFFGPGTRLTVL.

In its sample, this clonotype was seen many times. The chain recombines TRBV2 with TRBJ2-7; D call uncertain. In germline, CDR1 is SNHLY, CDR2 FYNNEI. The CDR3 has 14 amino acids. V lost 3 bases, J lost 0 bases, and 9 bases lay in between. The CDR3 sequence is CASSEDVASYEQYF. CDR3 bases: TGTGCCAGCAGTGAGGATGTAGCCTCCTACGAGCAGTACTTC. Using reference TRBV2 and TRBJ2-7 for the parts outside the CDR3, the full variable domain is EPEVTQTPSHQVTQMGQEVILRCVPISNHLYFYWYRQILGQKVEFLVSFYNNEISEKSEIFDDQFSVERPDGSNFTLKIRSTKLEDSAMYFCASSEDVASYEQYFGPGTRLTVT.

The rearrangement uses TRBV27 and TRBJ2-3; 14 nucleotides agree with TRBD2. This CDR3 has 13 amino acids. Germline V CDR1 and CDR2: MNHEY, SMNVEV (reference sequence). Trimming removed 8 bases from V and 13 bases from J; junction bases left unmatched: 8. CDR3 nucleotides: TGTGCCAGCTCGGGACTAGCGGGAGATTATGAGTATTTT. Its translation is CASSGLAGDYEYF.

A few counts support this clonotype. The chain combines TRBV11-2 with TRBJ1-4, with TRBD1 matching 7 bases. The CDR3 has 16 residues. CDR1 and CDR2 from the germline V gene are SGHAT and FQNNGV. With 2 bases clipped from V and 3 bases from J, the junction kept 6 bases outside the gene matches. CDR3 protein: CASSLTTGVANEKLFF. The CDR3 nucleotides read TGTGCCAGCAGCTTAACTACAGGGGTGGCTAATGAAAAACTGTTTTTT.

The chain uses TRBV25-1 and TRBJ2-7; a possible D gene is TRBD1 (5 bases). From germline, CDR1 is MGHDK and CDR2 SYGVNS. Trimming pared 4 bases from V and 7 bases from J, leaving 17 bases between. The CDR3 runs to 14 residues. The CDR3 sequence: CASSVSGLGAEQYF. DNA for the CDR3: TGTGCCAGCAGTGTCTCAGGCTTAGGGGCGGAGCAGTACTTC.

This clonotype was seen ten or more times. V gene TRBV5-1 combines with J gene TRBJ2-2, with D possibly being TRBD1 or TRBD2 (5 bases each). Germline-derived CDR1 and CDR2 are SGHRS and YFSETQ. The CDR3 sequence is 15 residues long. Trimming shortened V by 3 bases and J by 0 bases, and 9 bases separated the two germline ends. The CDR3 bases are TGCGCCAGCAGCTCCACGGGACCGAACACCGGGGAGCTGTTTTTT. Translated: CASSSTGPNTGELFF.

This clonotype was seen a few times. V gene TRBV5-5 combines with J gene TRBJ2-1; tentatively, D is TRBD1 (6 bases). This CDR3 has 13 amino acids. Germline CDR1 reads SGHKS; CDR2 reads YYEKEE (reference sequence). V gave up 0 bases and J gave up 8 bases, with 9 bases separating them. The CDR3 sequence is CASSLEGDHEQFF. The CDR3 region has the DNA TGTGCCAGCAGCTTGGAGGGGGACCATGAGCAGTTCTTC.

This clonotype was detected ten times or more. The rearrangement joins TRBV20-1 to TRBJ2-3; 9 bases match TRBD2. This CDR3 spans 15 amino acids. V trimming: 8 bases; J trimming: 5 bases; junction bases outside the gene matches: 14. Germline assignment: CDR1 DFQATT and CDR2 SNEGSKA (reference sequence). CDR3 amino acids: CSKNKGLAPRDTQYF. The DNA of the CDR3 is TGCAGTAAGAATAAAGGACTAGCGCCTAGAGATACGCAGTATTTT.

A few counts support this clonotype. The V gene is TRBV5-1, the J gene TRBJ1-3, with 8 bases matching TRBD1. The V gene's germline CDR1 is SGHRS and CDR2 YFSETQ. Trimming removed 4 bases from V and 0 bases from J; junction bases left unmatched: 3. This CDR3 has 15 amino acids. Here the CDR3 DNA reads TGCGCCAGCAGCATTGGGACAGGCTCTGGAAACACCATATATTTT. Amino acid sequence: CASSIGTGSGNTIYF.

This clonotype appeared many times. The V call is TRBV4-2, the J call TRBJ1-6, with unresolved D. The V end was cut by 1 base, the J end by 9 bases, with 16 bases between. The CDR3 covers 16 residues. The germline V gene has CDR1 LGHNA and CDR2 YNFKEQ. The CDR3 spells CASSQVRDNPISPLHF. In DNA, the CDR3 is TGTGCCAGCAGCCAAGTCCGAGACAACCCCATTTCACCCCTCCACTTT.

The chain carries TRBV29-1 and TRBJ1-2, with D possibly being TRBD1 (6 bases). The V end lost 8 bases, the J end lost 14 bases, and 21 bases lay between the germline ends. The CDR3 has 11 residues. Germline assignment: CDR1 SQVTM and CDR2 ANQGSEA. The CDR3 spells CSIVPQGRGTF. The CDR3 DNA reads as TGCAGCATTGTACCCCAGGGGCGGGGGACCTTC. Full variable domain (outside the CDR3, taken from reference TRBV29-1 and TRBJ1-2): SAVISQKPSRDICQRGTSLTIQCQVDSQVTMMFWYRQQPGQSLTLIATANQGSEATYESGFVIDKFPISRPNLTFSTLTVSNMSPEDSSIYLCSIVPQGRGTFGSGTRLTVV.

The sample holds many counts of this clonotype. V and J are TRBV7-2 and TRBJ1-2, with D uncertain. Trimming took off 5 bases at V and 8 bases at J, with 12 bases between the two ends. Germline CDR1 SGHTA, CDR2 FQGNSA. This CDR3 is built from 12 residues. Written as DNA, the CDR3 is TGTGCCAGCAGCCCCGACCTAGGGGGCTACACCTTC. Translating gives CASSPDLGGYTF.

In DNA form, the CDR3 reads TGCGCCAGCAGCTCGGGGGATTACTATGGCTACACCTTC. Its protein product is CASSSGDYYGYTF. The chain carries TRBV5-1 and TRBJ1-2; TRBD1 might be the D (5 bases). The V end lost 3 bases, the J end lost 3 bases, and 9 bases lay between the germline ends. The germline CDR1 and CDR2 sequences are SGHRS and YFSETQ. The CDR3 covers 13 residues.

The chain recombines TRBV28 with TRBJ2-3; 7 bases fit TRBD2. V trimming: 6 bases; J trimming: 0 bases; junction bases outside the gene matches: 3. CDR3 length: 14 amino acids. From germline, CDR1 is MDHEN and CDR2 SYDVKM. This CDR3 is CASRSSGSTDTQYF. The CDR3 coding sequence is TGTGCCAGCAGGTCTAGCGGAAGCACAGATACGCAGTATTTT.

This clonotype has ten or more counts. The J gene is TRBJ1-3, the V gene TRBV10-3; D remains ambiguous. V was clipped by 4 bases and J by 4 bases, with 14 bases between them. This CDR3 is built from 15 residues. In germline, CDR1 is ENHRY, CDR2 SYGVKD. CDR3 in amino acids: CAISGSQRSGNTIYF. The DNA for the CDR3 is TGTGCCATCAGTGGTTCCCAGCGTTCAGGAAACACCATATATTTT.

CDR3 coding DNA: TGTGCCAGCAGTTACTCGGGGCCCGATCAGCCCCAGCATTTT. Its protein product is CASSYSGPDQPQHF. The J gene is TRBJ1-5, the V gene TRBV6-5; the D gene is possibly TRBD1 (5 bases). Per the germline V gene, CDR1 is MNHEY and CDR2 is SVGAGI. V was shortened by 0 bases and J by 5 bases, with 8 bases between the two germline ends. This CDR3 has 14 amino acids.

At least ten counts were recorded for this clonotype. The chain is built from TRBV15 and TRBJ2-1, with 9 bases fitting TRBD1. V lost 4 bases and J lost 5; bases outside the gene matches: 6. This CDR3 is built from 15 residues. The V gene's germline CDR1 is LNHNV and CDR2 YYDKDF (reference sequence). The CDR3 sequence is CATSTSGTGHNEQFF. Here the CDR3 DNA reads TGTGCCACCAGCACCTCCGGGACAGGGCACAATGAGCAGTTCTTC.

This clonotype has a handful of counts. The chain recombines TRBV28 with TRBJ1-2; 8 positions match TRBD1. V lost 6 bases, J lost 8 bases, and 8 bases stayed unmatched. The CDR3 spans 13 residues. The germline V gene encodes CDR1 MDHEN and CDR2 SYDVKM. CDR3: CASRPDRVKGYTF. CDR3 DNA sequence: TGTGCCAGCAGACCGGACAGGGTAAAGGGCTACACCTTC.

This clonotype has at least ten counts. The chain carries TRBV7-9 and TRBJ2-3; 7 bases fit TRBD1. Germline V gene data show CDR1 as SEHNR and CDR2 as FQNEAQ (reference sequence). The V gene end was trimmed by 5 bases and the J gene end by 1 base; junction bases not matched to a gene: 12. The CDR3 is made up of 17 amino acids. The DNA of the CDR3 is TGTGCCAGCAGCCCCGGACAGGTCCCTCAGGGCACAGATACGCAGTATTTT. This sequence encodes CASSPGQVPQGTDTQYF.